Below, 21 T cell receptor beta chains from the same sample are listed, as sequenced in a study of blood T cell repertoires in COVID-19 (dated by TCRdb to the early 2020s). Libraries were constructed by the immunoSEQ multiplex PCR assay. TCRdb holds this immuneACCESS table with in-frame rearrangements only. Some clones are missing; in checked studies, unresolved V genes explain under half, and the rest has no known cause. Counted in this sample were some 150,000 clones; 80% to 90% of them appeared once. The ten largest clones add up to about 3.9% of the sample. The sequencing input was peripheral blood. These TCRs come from a woman aged 60-75 years who had recovered from COVID-19.

J is TRBJ2-2 and V is TRBV5-1; TRBD1 matches 9 bases. The V segment lost 4 bases and the J segment 5 bases; nucleotides outside the gene matches: 6. The CDR3 totals 15 residues. Germline CDR1 SGHRS, CDR2 YFSETQ. The CDR3 region is CASSQGQGRTGELFF. The CDR3 nucleotides read TGCGCCAGCAGCCAAGGACAGGGGAGGACCGGGGAGCTGTTTTTT.

The chain carries TRBV5-1 and TRBJ2-7; D perhaps matches TRBD1 (5 bases). The CDR3 is 15 residues long. CDR1 and CDR2 (germline): SGHRS, YFSETQ. The ends were cut back, 3 bases at V and 2 bases at J, with 15 bases in the middle. CDR3 DNA sequence: TGCGCCAGCAGCTCGAACACAGGCGGACCCTACGAGCAGTACTTC. Translation: CASSSNTGGPYEQYF.

J is TRBJ1-1 and V is TRBV5-6; D gene ambiguous. Trimming took 4 bases from V and 4 from J, leaving 11 bases between them. CDR3 length: 13 amino acids. From germline, CDR1 is SGHDT and CDR2 YYEEEE. In nucleotides, the CDR3 is TGTGCCAGCAGCATCCGACGGGGCACTGAAGCTTTCTTT. Its protein is CASSIRRGTEAFF.

This clone was detected a few times. This chain joins TRBV11-2 and TRBJ2-1, with 8 positions matching TRBD2. Germline V lookup: CDR1 SGHAT, CDR2 FQNNGV. The CDR3 runs to 14 residues. The trim removed 4 bases at V and 3 bases at J, leaving 2 bases unmatched. This chain's CDR3 is CASSSLAGYNEQFF. As DNA, the CDR3 is TGTGCCAGCAGCTCCCTAGCGGGCTACAATGAGCAGTTCTTC. Full variable domain (rest looked up from reference TRBV11-2 and TRBJ2-1): EAGVAQSPRYKIIEKRQSVAFWCNPISGHATLYWYQQILGQGPKLLIQFQNNGVVDDSQLPKDRFSAERLKGVDSTLKIQPAKLEDSAVYLCASSSLAGYNEQFFGPGTRLTVL.

This chain joins TRBV19 and TRBJ2-3, with D possibly TRBD1 on 6 matching bases. This CDR3 has 16 residues. Per the germline V gene, CDR1 is LNHDA and CDR2 is SQIVND (reference sequence). Deletions cut 4 bases from V and 1 base from J, with 15 bases between. The CDR3: CASSTLQGAGTDTQYF. The CDR3 DNA reads as TGTGCCAGTAGTACCCTACAGGGCGCCGGCACAGATACGCAGTATTTT.

In its sample, this clone was seen many times. V gene TRBV9 combines with J gene TRBJ2-5; 7 nucleotides line up with TRBD2. Germline trimming cut 0 bases from V and 7 bases from J; bases unmatched to any gene: 9. Looked up from germline, CDR1 is SGDLS and CDR2 is YYNGEE. The CDR3 contains 15 residues. This CDR3 is CASSVEGGSVGTQYF. The CDR3, as DNA: TGTGCCAGCAGCGTAGAGGGAGGGTCTGTGGGGACCCAGTACTTC.

The gene calls are TRBV19 and TRBJ1-5, with D unclear. Germline CDR1 and CDR2: LNHDA and SQIVND (reference sequence). CDR3 length: 15 amino acids. V lost 5 bases, J lost 3 bases, and 14 bases lay in between. The DNA of the CDR3 is TGTGCCAGTAGTGCTCAACCGGGAGTCAATCAGCCCCAGCATTTT. This translates into CASSAQPGVNQPQHF.

The chain is built from TRBV7-8 and TRBJ2-7; the D is unclear. This CDR3 has 13 amino acids. Germline V gene sequence: CDR1 SGHVS, CDR2 FQNEAQ. Trimming took 5 bases from V and 2 from J, leaving 10 bases between them. CDR3 residues: CASSPTRTYEQYF. The CDR3 DNA reads as TGTGCCAGCAGCCCGACACGTACCTACGAGCAGTACTTC.

The chain's CDR3 is CASSPPRVTGGADTQYF. The CDR3 DNA follows: TGTGCCAGCAGTCCCCCTAGGGTAACAGGCGGGGCAGATACGCAGTATTTT. The chain recombines TRBV27 with TRBJ2-3; possibly TRBD2 for D (6 bases). Germline loops: CDR1 MNHEY, CDR2 SMNVEV (reference sequence). V lost 5 bases and J 4 bases, leaving 22 bases between the germline ends. This CDR3 has 17 residues.

CDR3: CATSRVGGGQGTDTQYF. The CDR3 DNA follows: TGTGCCACTTCGCGGGTAGGGGGGGGCCAAGGAACAGATACGCAGTATTTT. The rearrangement uses TRBV2 and TRBJ2-3; D possibly corresponds to TRBD2 (7 bases). V was cut by 10 bases and J by 3 bases, with 26 bases left in between. The CDR3 covers 17 residues. Germline-derived CDR1 and CDR2 are SNHLY and FYNNEI.

The rearrangement joins TRBV9 to TRBJ1-1; D is ambiguous. The V end lost 3 bases, the J end lost 3 bases, and 12 bases lay between the germline ends. Germline CDR1 is SGDLS and CDR2 is YYNGEE. The CDR3 totals 14 residues. The CDR3 is CASSATIGYTEAFF. CDR3 DNA sequence: TGTGCCAGCAGCGCCACTATCGGGTACACTGAAGCTTTCTTT.

The chain joins TRBV28 to TRBJ1-1; 7 nucleotides line up with TRBD1. V lost 5 bases to trimming and J lost 4 bases; unmatched junction nucleotides: 4. Germline CDR1 is MDHEN and CDR2 is SYDVKM. The CDR3 has 13 residues. The CDR3 DNA follows: TGTGCCAGCAGTCCACCAGGGGGCACTGAAGCTTTCTTT. Residues: CASSPPGGTEAFF. Full variable domain (outside the CDR3, taken from reference TRBV28 and TRBJ1-1): DVKVTQSSRYLVKRTGEKVFLECVQDMDHENMFWYRQDPGLGLRLIYFSYDVKMKEKGDIPEGYSVSREKKERFSLILESASTNQTSMYLCASSPPGGTEAFFGQGTRLTVV.

V is TRBV7-9 and J is TRBJ1-2; D unresolved. Deletions cut 5 bases from V and 1 base from J, with 14 bases between. The CDR3 spans 15 residues. CDR1 and CDR2 from the germline V gene are SEHNR and FQNEAQ (reference sequence). CDR3 nucleotides: TGTGCCAGCAGCCCAGAAAGCGAAGTTAACTATGGCTACACCTTC. Amino acid sequence: CASSPESEVNYGYTF.

The rearrangement links TRBV6-1 to TRBJ1-3; 9 bases are shared with TRBD1. Germline CDR1 is MNHNS and CDR2 is SASEGT. The CDR3 is 17 residues long. V dropped 2 bases and J dropped 2; count of bases not matched to a gene: 7. DNA for the CDR3: TGTGCCAGCAGTGAACGTTTATGGACAGGGGCTGGAAACACCATATATTTT. It specifies CASSERLWTGAGNTIYF.

The DNA of the CDR3 is TGTGCCAGCAGCTTGGCCCAGTACAATGAGCAGTTCTTC. It codes for CASSLAQYNEQFF. The chain joins TRBV5-6 to TRBJ2-1, with D unresolved. Between the trimmed V and J ends, which lost 0 bases and 4 bases, there was a span of 5 bases. There are 13 residues in the CDR3. Germline assignment: CDR1 SGHDT and CDR2 YYEEEE.

The chain carries TRBV24-1 and TRBJ2-3; 7 bases line up with TRBD2. The germline gives CDR1 KGHDR, CDR2 SFDVKD. There are 13 residues in the CDR3. V shed 4 bases, J shed 4 bases, and the junction held 1 base outside the gene matches. CDR3 coding DNA: TGTGCCACCAGTGACGGGGGGTCAGATACGCAGTATTTT. This gives the protein CATSDGGSDTQYF.

V is TRBV6-6 and J is TRBJ1-6, with TRBD1 matching over 9 bases. The CDR3 totals 16 residues. Germline V CDR1 and CDR2: MNHNY, SVGAGI (reference sequence). Germline trimming cut 3 bases from V and 9 bases from J; bases unmatched to any gene: 9. The DNA for the CDR3 is TGTGCCAGCAGTTATTCCGGGACAGGGTCAGGTTCACCCCTCCACTTT. Translation: CASSYSGTGSGSPLHF.

The gene calls are TRBV6-5 and TRBJ1-1; D is unclear. Germline CDR1 is MNHEY and CDR2 is SVGAGI. Trimming shortened V by 6 bases and J by 4 bases, and 12 bases separated the two germline ends. The CDR3 runs to 13 residues. CDR3 loop: CASRVTQPTEAFF. For the CDR3, the DNA is TGTGCCAGCAGGGTTACACAACCCACTGAAGCTTTCTTT.

This chain links TRBV5-4 with TRBJ2-1; 8 nucleotides agree with TRBD2. There are 16 residues in the CDR3. The V gene end was trimmed by 2 bases and the J gene end by 4 bases; junction bases not matched to a gene: 8. In germline, CDR1 is SGHNT, CDR2 YYREEE (reference sequence). This CDR3 is CASSLGGGLVYNEQFF. CDR3 bases: TGTGCCAGCAGCTTAGGAGGGGGACTAGTGTACAATGAGCAGTTCTTC.

In this sample, this clone turned up many times. The J gene is TRBJ2-2, the V gene TRBV29-1; 8 nucleotides agree with TRBD2. Trimming removed 5 bases from V and 5 bases from J; junction bases left unmatched: 10. This CDR3 has 15 residues. CDR1 is SQVTM and CDR2 is ANQGSEA in the germline V gene. DNA for the CDR3: TGCAGCGTTAGCAATACGGGGGGGCATACCGGGGAGCTGTTTTTT. This sequence encodes CSVSNTGGHTGELFF.

This clone was found once. This chain uses TRBV21-1 with TRBJ1-1; the table's D call, TRBD1, was not checked against the DNA. TRBV21-1 is reported as a pseudogene. The CDR3 spans 14 residues. Here the CDR3 DNA reads TGTGCCAGCAGCAAAGGGTTGAGGGACACCGAAGCTTTCTTT. As protein: CASSKGLRDTEAFF.